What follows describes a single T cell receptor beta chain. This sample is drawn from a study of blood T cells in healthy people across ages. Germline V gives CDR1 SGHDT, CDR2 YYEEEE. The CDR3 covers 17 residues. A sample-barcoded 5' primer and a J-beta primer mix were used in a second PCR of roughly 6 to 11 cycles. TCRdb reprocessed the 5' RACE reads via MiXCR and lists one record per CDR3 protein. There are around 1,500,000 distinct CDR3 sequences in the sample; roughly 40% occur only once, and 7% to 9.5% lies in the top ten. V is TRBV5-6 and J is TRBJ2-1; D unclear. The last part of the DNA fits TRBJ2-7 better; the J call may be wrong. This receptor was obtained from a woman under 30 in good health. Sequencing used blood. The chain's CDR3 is CASSLGVRTSSYNEQYF. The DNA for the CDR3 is TGTGCCAGCAGCTTGGGGGTCCGCACAAGCTCCTACAATGAGCAGTACTTC.